This entry lists 8 T cell receptor beta chains sequenced from one sample in a study of cytomegalovirus exposure and HLA in healthy donors. It was with 60 Vbeta and 13 Jbeta primers that the PCR ran. The protocol was immunoSEQ multiplex PCR, while the TCRdb copy is restricted to in-frame clones and leaves out a portion. The sample consists of fewer than 150,000 clones, around 81% of them appearing once. The material sequenced was PBMCs. These receptors were obtained from a male donor in good health and CMV-seronegative.

This chain uses TRBV7-9 with TRBJ1-1, with a weak D call TRBD1 (6 bases). Trimming pared 0 bases from V and 2 bases from J, leaving 10 bases between. Germline CDR1 is SEHNR and CDR2 is FQNEAQ (reference sequence). The CDR3 runs to 15 residues. DNA of the CDR3: TGTGCCAGCAGCTTAGCCAGGGGAGCCAACACTGAAGCTTTCTTT. It codes for CASSLARGANTEAFF.

This clone occurred once. The chain is built from TRBV2 and TRBJ1-3; unclear D gene. There are 14 residues in the CDR3. Germline loops: CDR1 SNHLY, CDR2 FYNNEI. Trimming took 6 bases from V and 1 from J, leaving 10 bases between them. CDR3 nucleotide sequence: TGTGCCAGCAGCCCACAGATTTCTGGAAACACCATATATTTT. Translating gives CASSPQISGNTIYF.

This clone was picked up a small number of times. This sequence joins TRBV12-5 and TRBJ2-5; 9 bases line up with TRBD2. The CDR3 extends over 13 amino acids. Germline assignment: CDR1 LGHNT and CDR2 FRNRAP. The ends lost 7 bases at V and 5 bases at J; junction bases unmatched: 5. The CDR3 protein is CASVASGEETQYF. DNA for the CDR3: TGTGCTAGTGTTGCTAGCGGGGAGGAGACCCAGTACTTC.

The chain links TRBV14 to TRBJ2-3; 8 nucleotides line up with TRBD2. Per germline, CDR1 SGHDN and CDR2 FVKESK. The length of the CDR3 is 15 residues. With V trimmed by 3 bases and J by 4 bases, 6 bases remained unmatched. In DNA form, the CDR3 reads TGTGCCAGCAGCCAGAGCGGGGGTTCCGCAGATACGCAGTATTTT. It codes for CASSQSGGSADTQYF.

A single count supports this clone. J is TRBJ1-3 and V is TRBV7-9; TRBD1 might be the D (6 bases). CDR3 length: 16 residues. CDR1 is SEHNR, CDR2 FQNEAQ, per germline (reference sequence). Between the trimmed V and J ends, which lost 3 bases and 3 bases, there was a span of 15 bases. The CDR3 loop reads CASSFTLQGLGNTIYF. The CDR3, as DNA: TGTGCCAGCAGCTTTACCCTACAGGGTCTTGGAAACACCATATATTTT. The full variable domain, its missing parts supplied by reference TRBV7-9 and TRBJ1-3, is DTGVSQNPRHKITKRGQNVTFRCDPISEHNRLYWYRQTLGQGPEFLTYFQNEAQLEKSRLLSDRFSAERPKGSFSTLEIQRTEQGDSAMYLCASSFTLQGLGNTIYFGEGSWLTVV.

The rearrangement joins TRBV9 to TRBJ2-7, with D hard to call. Germline V gene lookup returns CDR1 SGDLS and CDR2 YYNGEE. The CDR3 loop spans 14 amino acids. Trimming took 1 base from V and 6 from J, leaving 14 bases between them. CDR3 DNA: TGTGCCAGCAGCGTAAATGCTAGTCCGGTCGAGCAGTACTTC. This translates into CASSVNASPVEQYF.

The chain recombines TRBV13 with TRBJ2-7; 11 nucleotides match TRBD2. Germline V lookup: CDR1 PRHDT, CDR2 FYEKMQ (reference sequence). CDR3 length equals 15 residues. With 6 bases clipped from V and 0 bases from J, the junction kept 4 bases outside the gene matches. The CDR3 nucleotides read TGTGCCAGCAGTCTCGGACTAGCGGGCTCCTACGAGCAGTACTTC. It yields the protein CASSLGLAGSYEQYF.

This sequence joins TRBV2 and TRBJ2-7; the D gene is possibly TRBD1 (5 bases). Trimming cost V 1 base and J 1 base, with 11 bases left between them. This CDR3 spans 15 amino acids. CDR1 and CDR2 (germline): SNHLY, FYNNEI. CDR3 in amino acids: CASSEELAGSYEQYF. CDR3 sequence (DNA): TGTGCCAGCAGTGAAGAGTTGGCAGGGTCCTACGAGCAGTACTTC.